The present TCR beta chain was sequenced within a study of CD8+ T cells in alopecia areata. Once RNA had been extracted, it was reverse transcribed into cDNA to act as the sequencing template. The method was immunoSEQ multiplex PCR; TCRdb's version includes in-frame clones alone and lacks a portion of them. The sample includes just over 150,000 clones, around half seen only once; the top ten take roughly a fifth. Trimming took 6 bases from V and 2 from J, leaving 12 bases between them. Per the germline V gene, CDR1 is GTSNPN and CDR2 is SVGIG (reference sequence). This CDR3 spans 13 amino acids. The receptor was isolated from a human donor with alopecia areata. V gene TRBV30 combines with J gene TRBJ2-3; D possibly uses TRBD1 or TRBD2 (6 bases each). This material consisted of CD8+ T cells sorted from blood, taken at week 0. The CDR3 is CACLWGATDTQYF. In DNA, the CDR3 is TGTGCCTGCTTATGGGGGGCCACAGATACGCAGTATTTT.